The next 14 T cell receptor beta chains were all read from a single sample in a study of blood T cell repertoires in COVID-19. Assay: immunoSEQ multiplex PCR; the TCRdb copy retains only in-frame clones and omits some. The data contain about 370,000 clones, around 87% of them singletons. Sample: peripheral blood. These receptors came from a man younger than 35 with active or convalescent COVID-19.

V usage is TRBV4-1 and J usage is TRBJ1-2, with a weak D call TRBD1 (5 bases). Germline loops: CDR1 MGHRA, CDR2 YSYEKL. V was cut by 0 bases and J by 4 bases, with 12 bases left in between. This CDR3 spans 15 amino acids. As DNA, the CDR3 is TGCGCCAGCAGCCAAGACCGGGGACTTATCTATGGCTACACCTTC. This codes for CASSQDRGLIYGYTF.

The chain combines TRBV6-5 with TRBJ2-7; TRBD2 matches at 9 bases. The J segment lost 2 bases and the V segment lost 8 bases, leaving 7 bases of the junction unmatched. Germline values: CDR1 MNHEY, CDR2 SVGAGI. This CDR3 is built from 14 residues. The CDR3 loop is CASGRLAVTYEQYF. For the CDR3, the DNA is TGTGCCAGCGGAAGACTAGCGGTTACCTACGAGCAGTACTTC.

The rearrangement joins TRBV18 to TRBJ1-2; TRBD1 might be the D (6 bases). V was clipped by 6 bases and J by 0 bases, with 11 bases between them. The germline CDR1 and CDR2 sequences are KGHSH and LQKENI. CDR3 size: 14 residues. The CDR3 reads CASSPGQSNYGYTF. CDR3 coding DNA: TGTGCCAGCTCCCCCGGACAGTCTAACTATGGCTACACCTTC. The full variable domain, its missing parts supplied by reference TRBV18 and TRBJ1-2, is NAGVMQNPRHLVRRRGQEARLRCSPMKGHSHVYWYRQLPEEGLKFMVYLQKENIIDESGMPKERFSAEFPKEGPSILRIQQVVRGDSAAYFCASSPGQSNYGYTFGSGTRLTVV.

For this clone: The same CDR3 also results from other DNA sequences found in this sample. V gene TRBV15 combines with J gene TRBJ2-1; TRBD2 matches 11 bases. The germline V gene encodes CDR1 LNHNV and CDR2 YYDKDF (reference sequence). J gave up 4 bases and V 0 bases, and 8 bases lay outside the gene matches. This CDR3 spans 18 amino acids. CDR3 loop: CATSRDRASGGPYNEQFF. Here the CDR3 DNA reads TGTGCCACCAGCAGAGATAGGGCTAGCGGGGGGCCTTACAATGAGCAGTTCTTC. Based on the CDR3 plus reference TRBV15 and TRBJ2-1, the full variable domain is DAMVIQNPRYQVTQFGKPVTLSCSQTLNHNVMYWYQQKSSQAPKLLFHYYDKDFNNEADTPDNFQSRRPNTSFCFLDIRSPGLGDTAMYLCATSRDRASGGPYNEQFFGPGTRLTVL.

J is TRBJ2-3 and V is TRBV9, with D possibly being TRBD2 (6 bases). In germline, CDR1 is SGDLS, CDR2 YYNGEE. The CDR3 is made up of 15 amino acids. V was cut by 4 bases and J by 2 bases, with 14 bases left in between. The DNA of the CDR3 is TGTGCCAGCAGCCCGGCGGGGCTAGTCACAGATACGCAGTATTTT. It specifies CASSPAGLVTDTQYF.

The chain recombines TRBV7-3 with TRBJ1-6; D call uncertain. The CDR3 is 14 amino acids. The V gene lost 3 bases and the J gene lost 7 bases, with 10 bases spanning the gap. CDR1 SGHTA and CDR2 FQGTGA come from the germline V gene. CDR3 nucleotides: TGTGCCAGCAGCTTGGTGGGAGCAAATTCACCCCTCCACTTT. The encoded protein is CASSLVGANSPLHF.

In nucleotides, the CDR3 is TGCGCCAGCAGCTTGTCCGGACAGGGGCCTGAAGCTTTCTTT. Amino acids: CASSLSGQGPEAFF. The chain carries TRBV5-1 and TRBJ1-1; 9 nucleotides agree with TRBD1. The length of the CDR3 is 14 residues. Germline V CDR1 and CDR2: SGHRS, YFSETQ. With V trimmed by 1 base and J by 6 bases, 4 bases remained unmatched.

The CDR3 here is CAISEPSQASTSTDTQYF. CDR3 in DNA: TGTGCCATCAGTGAGCCTTCACAGGCCTCGACTAGCACAGATACGCAGTATTTT. The rearrangement joins TRBV10-3 to TRBJ2-3; D may be TRBD1 (5 bases). There are 18 residues in the CDR3. The V end was cut by 2 bases, the J end by 0 bases, with 18 bases between. Germline CDR1 and CDR2: ENHRY and SYGVKD.

V is TRBV7-9 and J is TRBJ1-1; 9 bases match TRBD1. Germline V gene data show CDR1 as SEHNR and CDR2 as FQNEAQ (reference sequence). The length of the CDR3 is 15 residues. J was trimmed by 1 base and V by 5 bases; bases with no gene match: 5. CDR3 region: CASSGPGQGNTEAFF. In DNA, the CDR3 is TGTGCCAGCAGCGGCCCGGGACAGGGGAACACTGAAGCTTTCTTT.

The gene calls are TRBV4-2 and TRBJ2-1, with D perhaps TRBD1 (5 bases). This CDR3 has 13 amino acids. Between the trimmed V and J ends, which lost 0 bases and 7 bases, there was a span of 7 bases. CDR1 is LGHNA and CDR2 is YNFKEQ in the germline V gene. The DNA for the CDR3 is TGTGCCAGCAGCCAAGAAGGGGCTAATGAGCAGTTCTTC. This encodes CASSQEGANEQFF.

The chain couples TRBV28 to TRBJ1-1; no clear D. The CDR3 loop spans 15 amino acids. Germline values: CDR1 MDHEN, CDR2 SYDVKM. The V end was cut by 4 bases, the J end by 4 bases, with 16 bases between. The CDR3 sequence: CASSYPGDRVTEAFF. The CDR3 DNA is TGTGCCAGCAGTTACCCGGGTGATCGGGTCACTGAAGCTTTCTTT.

V and J are TRBV28 and TRBJ2-3, with D tentatively TRBD2 (6 bases). Germline CDR1 reads MDHEN; CDR2 reads SYDVKM. The CDR3 covers 17 residues. The V gene lost 7 bases and the J gene lost 3 bases, with 23 bases spanning the gap. CDR3 in amino acids: CASTPWLVGGDTDTQYF. The DNA for the CDR3 is TGTGCCAGCACACCTTGGCTGGTGGGCGGGGATACAGATACGCAGTATTTT.

V usage is TRBV25-1 and J usage is TRBJ1-1; 10 nucleotides align to TRBD1. Germline trimming cut 7 bases from V and 1 base from J; bases unmatched to any gene: 9. Germline values: CDR1 MGHDK, CDR2 SYGVNS. The CDR3 loop spans 16 amino acids. The CDR3 here is CASNGQGGMQNTEAFF. CDR3 in DNA: TGTGCCAGCAATGGACAGGGGGGAATGCAGAACACTGAAGCTTTCTTT.

The chain joins TRBV7-2 to TRBJ1-2, with 7 bases matching TRBD1. CDR1 SGHTA and CDR2 FQGNSA come from the germline V gene. V shed 7 bases, J shed 4 bases, and the junction held 9 bases outside the gene matches. The CDR3 sequence is 14 residues long. The CDR3 DNA is TGTGCCAGCACCCCAGGGGGAATCACCTATGGCTACACCTTC. Translated: CASTPGGITYGYTF.